This T cell receptor beta chain was captured by sequencing in a study of T cell responses to AZD1222 COVID-19 vaccine. Study findings and constraints: Spike was spanned by vaccine-associated CD4 TCRs, with dominance at 160-218 and 743-854. Nearly half of the spike-specific TCRs reportedly recognize variant regions that carry no mutations. At study baseline, merely over 5 AZD1222 recipients were seropositive. All repertoire sampling was performed exclusively after the peak T cell response.

Sequencing used immunoSEQ multiplex PCR; TCRdb keeps in-frame clones, though not all of them. This sample has 150,000 or so clones, with 80% to 85% found just once. The V and J ends lost 7 bases and 0 bases, in that order; junction bases with no gene match: 11. The CDR3 has 16 amino acids. CDR1 and CDR2 from the germline V gene are LNHDA and SQIVND (reference sequence). A remark on this clone: Its antigen is unknown.

This sequence was found in an adult in good health. The specimen was peripheral blood, collected on day 0 of MenACWY control vaccination. V usage is TRBV19 and J usage is TRBJ1-2, with 7 bases that match TRBD1. Here the CDR3 reads CASTPRRQGPNYGYTF. The CDR3 DNA is TGTGCCAGTACCCCACGCCGACAGGGCCCTAACTATGGCTACACCTTC. Full variable domain (rest looked up from reference TRBV19 and TRBJ1-2): DGGITQSPKYLFRKEGQNVTLSCEQNLNHDAMYWYRQDPGQGLRLIYYSQIVNDFQKGDIAEGYSVSREKKESFPLTVTSAQKNPTAFYLCASTPRRQGPNYGYTFGSGTRLTVV.